Detailed here is one TCR beta chain. One end of the junction is discordant with germline, which a read error may explain. This CDR3 is built from 16 residues. The germline V gene has CDR1 SGDLS and CDR2 YYNGEE. This entry belongs to a study of blood T cell repertoires in COVID-19. Study-level background: COVID-19 samples, acute and convalescent, were from the United States, Italy and Spain.

Source study methods: From reference gene primer amplification, estimates of nucleated cell counts were derived. The protocol was immunoSEQ multiplex PCR, while the TCRdb copy is restricted to in-frame clones and leaves out a portion. D and trimming were read from the DNA, whereas the V and J calls and clone size are those reported in that table. The sample records some 250,000 clones, about 87% being singletons. Material: peripheral blood. The chain joins TRBV9 to TRBJ2-3, with D perhaps TRBD2 (7 bases). This receptor was taken from a woman aged 70-85 years with active or convalescent COVID-19. CDR3 in amino acids: CASRVGGGPSTDTQYF. CDR3 in DNA: TGTGCCAGCCGCGTAGGGGGGGGGCCGTCCACAGATACGCAGTATTTT. Full variable domain (remainder filled in from reference TRBV9 and TRBJ2-3): DSGVTQTPKHLITATGQRVTLRCSPRSGDLSVYWYQQSLDQGLQFLIQYYNGEERAKGNILERFSAQQFPDLHSELNLSSLELGDSALYFCASRVGGGPSTDTQYFGPGTRLTVL.